The 24 T cell receptor beta chains reported below all come from one sample, sequenced in a study of shared clonotypes between healthy human individuals. The table came from immunoSEQ multiplex PCR; TCRdb's copy has only in-frame clones and leaves some out. The repertoire holds 1,400,000 or so clones, with just under 99% as singletons. The sequenced sample consisted of naive CD4+ T cells sorted from blood. Subset specified: CD45RA+ positively selected. These receptors were obtained from a man between 25 and 39 years old in good health.

V gene TRBV7-8 combines with J gene TRBJ1-2; D is unclear. The CDR3 covers 12 residues. Germline V gene lookup returns CDR1 SGHVS and CDR2 FQNEAQ. The germline V and J ends were trimmed by 3 bases and 8 bases, with 10 bases remaining between them. The CDR3 reads CASSLRGVGYTF. The CDR3 DNA is TGTGCCAGCAGCTTGCGAGGTGTGGGCTACACCTTC.

This sequence joins TRBV19 and TRBJ2-2, with D hard to call. Trimming took off 5 bases at V and 4 bases at J, with 11 bases between the two ends. The CDR3 is 14 amino acids. The V gene's germline CDR1 is LNHDA and CDR2 SQIVND (reference sequence). Here the CDR3 reads CASSPDKVTGELFF. CDR3 sequence (DNA): TGTGCCAGTAGTCCCGACAAGGTCACCGGGGAGCTGTTTTTT.

The chain links TRBV18 to TRBJ2-3; 9 bases are a match to TRBD1. Germline lookup yields CDR1 KGHSH and CDR2 LQKENI. V was clipped by 1 base and J by 2 bases; unmatched bases: 7. The CDR3 totals 17 residues. The CDR3 here is CASSPLRTGATTDTQYF. The CDR3 coding sequence is TGTGCCAGCTCACCACTCAGGACAGGGGCCACCACAGATACGCAGTATTTT.

The chain links TRBV15 to TRBJ2-2; D not certain. Germline V gives CDR1 LNHNV, CDR2 YYDKDF (reference sequence). The CDR3 loop spans 12 amino acids. The V gene lost 4 bases and the J gene lost 8 bases, with 8 bases spanning the gap. CDR3: CATSTRRGELFF. The CDR3 coding sequence is TGTGCCACCAGCACTCGTAGGGGGGAGCTGTTTTTT.

In this sample, this clone turned up once. V usage is TRBV12-5 and J usage is TRBJ2-3, with D perhaps matching TRBD1 (5 bases). The CDR3 covers 15 residues. Looked up from germline, CDR1 is LGHNT and CDR2 is FRNRAP. V shed 1 base and J shed 3 bases, with 11 bases lying between them. CDR3 DNA sequence: TGTGCTAGTGGTTTGGGACAGTCCCATACAGATACGCAGTATTTT. As protein: CASGLGQSHTDTQYF.

The genes are TRBV7-9 and TRBJ2-7, with unresolved D. CDR3 length: 16 amino acids. Looked up from germline, CDR1 is SEHNR and CDR2 is FQNEAQ (reference sequence). Deletions cut 5 bases from V and 4 bases from J, with 21 bases between. The CDR3 reads CASSPILPGPDYEQYF. In DNA, the CDR3 is TGTGCCAGCAGCCCTATCCTTCCGGGCCCTGATTACGAGCAGTACTTC.

V and J are TRBV5-5 and TRBJ1-2; the D gene is possibly TRBD1 (5 bases). The CDR3 totals 14 residues. Germline lookup yields CDR1 SGHKS and CDR2 YYEKEE (reference sequence). V shed 0 bases and J shed 4 bases, with 10 bases lying between them. CDR3 residues: CASSLEGNSYGYTF. DNA of the CDR3: TGTGCCAGCAGCTTGGAGGGGAACTCCTATGGCTACACCTTC.

Comments on this clone: The junction shows a germline mismatch at one end, possibly a read error. The chain couples TRBV19 to TRBJ2-7; D perhaps matches TRBD1 (6 bases). Germline-derived CDR1 and CDR2 are LNHDA and SQIVND (reference sequence). The length of the CDR3 is 14 residues. The CDR3 region is CASSVDRNSYEQYF. CDR3 DNA: TGTGCCAGTAGTGTAGACAGGAACTCCTACGAGCAGTACTTC. The full variable domain, rest sourced from reference TRBV19 and TRBJ2-7, is DGGITQSPKYLFRKEGQNVTLSCEQNLNHDAMYWYRQDPGQGLRLIYYSQIVNDFQKGDIAEGYSVSREKKESFPLTVTSAQKNPTAFYLCASSVDRNSYEQYFGPGTRLTVT.

The chain carries TRBV18 and TRBJ2-7; D is perhaps TRBD2 (6 bases). Germline CDR1 and CDR2: KGHSH and LQKENI. V was pared by 4 bases and J by 6 bases, with 13 bases between. The length of the CDR3 is 13 residues. DNA for the CDR3: TGTGCCAGCTCACTAGAGTACGGGGGCGAGCAGTACTTC. Residues: CASSLEYGGEQYF.

This rearrangement joins TRBV11-3 to TRBJ2-1; D unresolved. Germline CDR1 SGHNT, CDR2 YENEEA. CDR3 length equals 15 residues. Deletions cut 5 bases from V and 2 bases from J, with 13 bases between. This CDR3 reads CASSPRAITYNEQFF. As DNA, the CDR3 is TGTGCCAGCAGCCCCCGGGCTATTACCTACAATGAGCAGTTCTTC. Full variable domain (missing parts from reference TRBV11-3 and TRBJ2-1): EAGVVQSPRYKIIEKKQPVAFWCNPISGHNTLYWYLQNLGQGPELLIRYENEEAVDDSQLPKDRFSAERLKGVDSTLKIQPAELGDSAVYLCASSPRAITYNEQFFGPGTRLTVL.

The V gene is TRBV11-2, the J gene TRBJ2-2, with 11 bases lining up with TRBD2. From germline, CDR1 is SGHAT and CDR2 FQNNGV. The CDR3 has 17 residues. The V gene end was trimmed by 5 bases and the J gene end by 6 bases; junction bases not matched to a gene: 11. The CDR3 DNA is TGTGCCAGCAGCCGGGCTAGCGGGAGGCTGGGGGCCGGGGAGCTGTTTTTT. Protein sequence: CASSRASGRLGAGELFF.

This clone was seen once. This chain connects TRBV5-4 to TRBJ2-3; 10 bases are a match to TRBD2. This CDR3 comprises 17 residues. Trimming removed 4 bases from V and 4 bases from J; junction bases left unmatched: 12. Germline assignment: CDR1 SGHNT and CDR2 YYREEE (reference sequence). The CDR3, as DNA: TGTGCCAGCAGCGTGCTCCTAGCGGGAGCGGTTTCAGATACGCAGTATTTT. Translated: CASSVLLAGAVSDTQYF. The full variable domain, with the rest looked up from reference TRBV5-4 and TRBJ2-3, is ETGVTQSPTHLIKTRGQQVTLRCSSQSGHNTVSWYQQALGQGPQFIFQYYREEENGRGNFPPRFSGLQFPNYSSELNVNALELDDSALYLCASSVLLAGAVSDTQYFGPGTRLTVL.

The chain links TRBV14 to TRBJ2-6; 7 nucleotides agree with TRBD1. The CDR3 consists of 17 residues. Trimming at V came to 3 bases and at J to 0 bases, leaving 5 bases not matched to a gene. Germline CDR1 SGHDN, CDR2 FVKESK. The DNA of the CDR3 is TGTGCCAGCAGCCACGGACAGGCCCGCTCTGGGGCCAACGTCCTGACTTTC. It specifies CASSHGQARSGANVLTF.

The chain uses TRBV5-5 and TRBJ1-1, with TRBD1 matching 9 bases. The V gene end was trimmed by 4 bases and the J gene end by 3 bases; junction bases not matched to a gene: 10. The CDR3 length is 16 residues. CDR1 SGHKS and CDR2 YYEKEE come from the germline V gene (reference sequence). The CDR3 bases are TGTGCCAGCAGCGTCAGCCCCGACAGGGGGTACACTGAAGCTTTCTTT. Encoded protein: CASSVSPDRGYTEAFF.

J is TRBJ1-2 and V is TRBV18; D is unclear. The CDR3 is 13 residues long. The V end was cut by 3 bases, the J end by 4 bases, with 9 bases between. Looked up from germline, CDR1 is KGHSH and CDR2 is LQKENI. The CDR3 is CASSPGEIYGYTF. CDR3 coding DNA: TGTGCCAGCTCACCGGGCGAGATCTATGGCTACACCTTC. Full variable domain (remainder filled in from reference TRBV18 and TRBJ1-2): NAGVMQNPRHLVRRRGQEARLRCSPMKGHSHVYWYRQLPEEGLKFMVYLQKENIIDESGMPKERFSAEFPKEGPSILRIQQVVRGDSAAYFCASSPGEIYGYTFGSGTRLTVV.

A remark on this clone: An end of the junction does not agree with germline; a read error may underlie this. This chain links TRBV15 with TRBJ1-4; maybe TRBD1 (5 bases). CDR1 and CDR2 from the germline V gene are LNHNV and YYDKDF (reference sequence). This CDR3 is built from 14 residues. The DNA for the CDR3 is TGTGCCACCAGCCGAGAGCAGGGAAGAGAAAAACTGTTTTTT. This encodes CATSREQGREKLFF. Variable domain in full (rest from reference TRBV15 and TRBJ1-4): DAMVIQNPRYQVTQFGKPVTLSCSQTLNHNVMYWYQQKSSQAPKLLFHYYDKDFNNEADTPDNFQSRRPNTSFCFLDIRSPGLGDTAMYLCATSREQGREKLFFGSGTQLSVL.

The chain carries TRBV2 and TRBJ1-2, with TRBD1 identical over 8 bases. Germline CDR1 and CDR2: SNHLY and FYNNEI. The V gene end was trimmed by 7 bases and the J gene end by 4 bases; junction bases not matched to a gene: 5. This CDR3 region has 13 residues. CDR3 DNA: TGTGCCAGCATATTCGGGACAGGCTATGGCTACACCTTC. Residues: CASIFGTGYGYTF.

The chain has TRBV25-1 and TRBJ1-2; D remains ambiguous. Germline assignment: CDR1 MGHDK and CDR2 SYGVNS. The CDR3 loop spans 12 amino acids. Trimming removed 0 bases from V and 8 bases from J, with 7 bases in between. The CDR3 DNA sequence: TGTGCCAGCAGTGAATACCCGGGGGGCTACACCTTC. This gives the protein CASSEYPGGYTF.

The chain uses TRBV6-5 and TRBJ2-4, with D possibly matching TRBD2 (6 bases). V dropped 4 bases and J dropped 4 bases, with 11 bases sitting between them. The CDR3 is 14 residues long. The germline V gene encodes CDR1 MNHEY and CDR2 SVGAGI. The CDR3 sequence is CASSSHAGKNIQYF. CDR3 bases: TGTGCCAGCAGTTCCCACGCGGGGAAAAACATTCAGTACTTC.

The chain recombines TRBV18 with TRBJ1-5; D ambiguous. Germline V gives CDR1 KGHSH, CDR2 LQKENI. The CDR3 is 13 amino acids. V lost 2 bases and J 2 bases, leaving 4 bases between the germline ends. CDR3 region: CASSPYGNQPQHF. The CDR3 region has the DNA TGTGCCAGCTCACCATATGGCAATCAGCCCCAGCATTTT.

A remark on this clone: Distinct nucleotide sequences in the sample also encode this CDR3. The chain uses TRBV6-4 and TRBJ2-1; 13 bases are a match to TRBD2. Germline V gene sequence: CDR1 MRHNA, CDR2 SNTAGT. Germline trimming cut 5 bases from V and 6 bases from J; bases unmatched to any gene: 4. This CDR3 region has 15 residues. The CDR3 DNA is TGTGCCAGCAGTTTACTAGCGGGAGGGGGCAATGAGCAGTTCTTC. Protein sequence: CASSLLAGGGNEQFF.

The chain couples TRBV27 to TRBJ2-7; TRBD2 might be the D (6 bases). Germline-derived CDR1 and CDR2 are MNHEY and SMNVEV (reference sequence). The ends were cut back, 4 bases at V and 6 bases at J, with 16 bases in the middle. The CDR3 has 14 residues. The CDR3 nucleotides are TGTGCCAGCAGTTGGGAAGGGACTCATACCGAGCAGTACTTC. As protein: CASSWEGTHTEQYF.

V is TRBV7-2 and J is TRBJ2-7; perhaps TRBD2 as D (5 bases). Trimming took 1 base from V and 3 from J, leaving 10 bases between them. Germline V gene sequence: CDR1 SGHTA, CDR2 FQGNSA. The CDR3 spans 14 residues. The CDR3 sequence: CASSLGEKFYEQYF. DNA for the CDR3: TGTGCCAGCAGCTTAGGGGAGAAATTCTACGAGCAGTACTTC.

The V and J genes are TRBV9 and TRBJ2-7, with 13 bases identical to TRBD2. Unmatched junction bases numbered 9, after V lost 1 base and J lost 5 bases. The CDR3 runs 17 residues. From germline, CDR1 is SGDLS and CDR2 YYNGEE. CDR3 protein: CASSVSTSGRANHEQYF. In DNA form, the CDR3 reads TGTGCCAGCAGCGTATCCACTAGCGGGAGGGCCAATCACGAGCAGTACTTC.